Below, one T cell receptor beta chain is given with its context. Germline values: CDR1 GTSNPN, CDR2 SVGIG (reference sequence). With 1 base clipped from V and 4 bases from J, the junction kept 0 bases outside the gene matches. This CDR3 comprises 13 residues. The data stem from a study of T-cell reconstitution after alpha-beta-depleted transplantation in children. Library preparation (for TCRbeta) was performed with unique molecular identifiers. MiXCR was run by TCRdb on the PCR reads, yielding one entry per CDR3 protein. This sample has hundreds of thousands of distinct CDR3 sequences, with approximately 30% found just once.

The sample in question was PBMCs from the stem cell graft donor, obtained from the stem cell graft. The rearrangement uses TRBV30 and TRBJ2-5; 10 nucleotides align to TRBD2. The sequence derives from a human donor who donated a stem cell graft to a child with aplastic anemia. This chain's CDR3 is CAWSGLAGETQYF. CDR3 sequence (DNA): TGTGCCTGGAGTGGACTAGCGGGAGAGACCCAGTACTTC. Together with reference TRBV30 and TRBJ2-5, the CDR3 gives the full variable domain: SQTIHQWPATLVQPVGSPLSLECTVEGTSNPNLYWYRQAAGRGLQLLFYSVGIGQISSEVPQNLSASRPQDRQFILSSKKLLLSDSGFYLCAWSGLAGETQYFGPGTRLLVL.